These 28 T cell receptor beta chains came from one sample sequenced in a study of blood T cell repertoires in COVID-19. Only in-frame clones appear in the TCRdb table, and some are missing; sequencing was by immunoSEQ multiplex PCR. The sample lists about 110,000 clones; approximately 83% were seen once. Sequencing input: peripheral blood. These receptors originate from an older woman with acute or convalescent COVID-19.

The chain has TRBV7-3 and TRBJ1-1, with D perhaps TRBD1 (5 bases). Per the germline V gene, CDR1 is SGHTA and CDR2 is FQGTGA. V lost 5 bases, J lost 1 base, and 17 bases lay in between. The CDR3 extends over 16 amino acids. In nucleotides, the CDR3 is TGTGCCAGCAGCACCCGGCAGGGAAGGTGGAACACTGAAGCTTTCTTT. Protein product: CASSTRQGRWNTEAFF.

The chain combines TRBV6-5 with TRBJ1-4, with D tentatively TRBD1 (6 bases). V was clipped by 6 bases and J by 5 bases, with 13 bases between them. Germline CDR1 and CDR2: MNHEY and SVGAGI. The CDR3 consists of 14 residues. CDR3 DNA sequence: TGTGCCAGCAGCTCAATCGGGACAAATGAAAAACTGTTTTTT. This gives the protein CASSSIGTNEKLFF.

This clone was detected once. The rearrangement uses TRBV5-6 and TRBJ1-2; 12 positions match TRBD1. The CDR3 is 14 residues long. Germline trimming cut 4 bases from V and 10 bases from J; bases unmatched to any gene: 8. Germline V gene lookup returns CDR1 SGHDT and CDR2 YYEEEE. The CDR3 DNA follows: TGTGCCAGCAGCCCGGGGACAGGGGGCCCATTCTACACCTTC. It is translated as CASSPGTGGPFYTF.

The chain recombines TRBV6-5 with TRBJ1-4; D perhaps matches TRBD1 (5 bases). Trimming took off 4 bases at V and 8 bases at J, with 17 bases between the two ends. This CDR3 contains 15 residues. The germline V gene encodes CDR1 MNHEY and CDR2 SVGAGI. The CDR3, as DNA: TGTGCCAGCAGTTTCCGACTCAGGCGGGGGGAAAAACTGTTTTTT. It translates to CASSFRLRRGEKLFF.

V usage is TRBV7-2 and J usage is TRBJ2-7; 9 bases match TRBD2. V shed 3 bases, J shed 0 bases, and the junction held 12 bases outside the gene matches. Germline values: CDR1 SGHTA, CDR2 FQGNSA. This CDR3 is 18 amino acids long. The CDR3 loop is CASSFGGGGAPSSYEQYF. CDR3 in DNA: TGTGCCAGCAGCTTCGGGGGCGGGGGGGCCCCGAGCTCCTACGAGCAGTACTTC. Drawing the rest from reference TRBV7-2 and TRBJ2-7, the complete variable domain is GAGVSQSPSNKVTEKGKDVELRCDPISGHTALYWYRQSLGQGLEFLIYFQGNSAPDKSGLPSDRFSAERTGGSVSTLTIQRTQQEDSAVYLCASSFGGGGAPSSYEQYFGPGTRLTVT.

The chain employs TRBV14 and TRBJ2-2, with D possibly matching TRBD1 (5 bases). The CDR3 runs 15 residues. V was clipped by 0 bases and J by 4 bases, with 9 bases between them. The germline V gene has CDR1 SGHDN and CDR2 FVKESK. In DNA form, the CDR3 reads TGTGCCAGCAGCCAAGACGCAGGGCGCACCGGGGAGCTGTTTTTT. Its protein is CASSQDAGRTGELFF.

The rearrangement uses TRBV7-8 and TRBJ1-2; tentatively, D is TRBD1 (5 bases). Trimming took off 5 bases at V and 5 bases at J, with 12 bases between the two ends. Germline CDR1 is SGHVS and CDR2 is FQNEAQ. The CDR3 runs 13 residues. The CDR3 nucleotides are TGTGCCAGCAGCCTATTGACAGCTTATGGCTACACCTTC. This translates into CASSLLTAYGYTF.

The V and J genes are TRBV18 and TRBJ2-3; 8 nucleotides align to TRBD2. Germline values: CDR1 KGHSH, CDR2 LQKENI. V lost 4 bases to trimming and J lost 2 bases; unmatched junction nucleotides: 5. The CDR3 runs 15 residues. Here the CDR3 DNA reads TGTGCCAGCTCACGGGTAGCGGGGAACACAGATACGCAGTATTTT. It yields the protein CASSRVAGNTDTQYF.

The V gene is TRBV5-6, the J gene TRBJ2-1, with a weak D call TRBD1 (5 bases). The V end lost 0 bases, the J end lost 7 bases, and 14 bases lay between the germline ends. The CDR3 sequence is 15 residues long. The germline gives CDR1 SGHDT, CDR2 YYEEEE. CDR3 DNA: TGTGCCAGCAGCTTGGATTGGGGCCTTAAAAATGAGCAGTTCTTC. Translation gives CASSLDWGLKNEQFF.

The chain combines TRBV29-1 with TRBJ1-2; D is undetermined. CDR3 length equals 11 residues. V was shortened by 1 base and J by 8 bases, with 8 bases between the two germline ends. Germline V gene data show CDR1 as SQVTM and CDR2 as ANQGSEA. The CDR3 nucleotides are TGCAGCGTTGAAGTATGGCCCGGCTACACCTTC. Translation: CSVEVWPGYTF.

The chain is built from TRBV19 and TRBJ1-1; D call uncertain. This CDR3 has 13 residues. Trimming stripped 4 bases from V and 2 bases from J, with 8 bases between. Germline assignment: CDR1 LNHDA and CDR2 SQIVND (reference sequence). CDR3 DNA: TGTGCCAGTAGTACCTCGGTCAACACTGAAGCTTTCTTT. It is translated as CASSTSVNTEAFF.

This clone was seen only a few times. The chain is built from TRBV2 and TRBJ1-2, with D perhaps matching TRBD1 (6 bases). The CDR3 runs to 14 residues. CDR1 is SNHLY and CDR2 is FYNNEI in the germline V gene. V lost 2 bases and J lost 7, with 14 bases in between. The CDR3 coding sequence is TGTGCCAGCAGTGAACGGCAGGGGCCGGGTGGCTACACCTTC. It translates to CASSERQGPGGYTF.

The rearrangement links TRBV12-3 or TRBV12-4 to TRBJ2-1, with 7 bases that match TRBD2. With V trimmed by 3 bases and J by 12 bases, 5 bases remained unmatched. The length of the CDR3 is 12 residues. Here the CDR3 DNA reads TGTGCCAGCAGTTTTGGCGAGCGGGGGCAGTTCTTC. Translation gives CASSFGERGQFF.

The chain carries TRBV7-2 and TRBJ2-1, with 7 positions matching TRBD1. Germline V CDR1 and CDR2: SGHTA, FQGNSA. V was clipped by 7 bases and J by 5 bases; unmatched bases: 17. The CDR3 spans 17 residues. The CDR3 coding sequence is TGTGCCAGCATCGACACGTGGACAGGAAGGCGGGACAATGAGCAGTTCTTC. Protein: CASIDTWTGRRDNEQFF.

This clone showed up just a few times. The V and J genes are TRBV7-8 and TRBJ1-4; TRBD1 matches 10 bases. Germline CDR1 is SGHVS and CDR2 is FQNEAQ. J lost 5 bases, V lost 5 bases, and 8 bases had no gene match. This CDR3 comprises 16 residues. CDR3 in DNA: TGTGCCAGCAGCCAAGGGGACAGGGGATGGAATGAAAAACTGTTTTTT. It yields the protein CASSQGDRGWNEKLFF.

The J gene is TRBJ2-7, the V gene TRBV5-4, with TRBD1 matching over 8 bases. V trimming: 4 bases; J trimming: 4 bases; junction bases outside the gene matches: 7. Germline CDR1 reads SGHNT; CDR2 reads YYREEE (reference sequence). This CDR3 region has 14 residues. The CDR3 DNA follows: TGTGCCAGCAGCAGTCCGGGACAGGTTTACGAGCAGTACTTC. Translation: CASSSPGQVYEQYF.

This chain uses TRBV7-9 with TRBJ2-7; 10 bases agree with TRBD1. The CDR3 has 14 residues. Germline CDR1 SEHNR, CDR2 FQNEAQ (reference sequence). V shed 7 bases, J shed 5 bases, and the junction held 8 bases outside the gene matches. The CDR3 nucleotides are TGTGCCAGCACCTCGGGACAGGGGTTGGACGAGCAGTACTTC. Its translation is CASTSGQGLDEQYF.

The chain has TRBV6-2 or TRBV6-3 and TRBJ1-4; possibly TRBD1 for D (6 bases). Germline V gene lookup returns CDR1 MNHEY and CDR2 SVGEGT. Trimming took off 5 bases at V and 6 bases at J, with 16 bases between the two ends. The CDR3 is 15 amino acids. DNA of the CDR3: TGTGCCAGCAGTCAAGTGGAACAGGGAGATGAAAAACTGTTTTTT. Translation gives CASSQVEQGDEKLFF.

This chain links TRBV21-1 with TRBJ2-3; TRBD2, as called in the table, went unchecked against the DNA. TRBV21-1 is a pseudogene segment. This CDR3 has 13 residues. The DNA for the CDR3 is TGTGCCAGCAGCTCCCGGGTTGGGGATACGCAGTATTTT. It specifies CASSSRVGDTQYF.

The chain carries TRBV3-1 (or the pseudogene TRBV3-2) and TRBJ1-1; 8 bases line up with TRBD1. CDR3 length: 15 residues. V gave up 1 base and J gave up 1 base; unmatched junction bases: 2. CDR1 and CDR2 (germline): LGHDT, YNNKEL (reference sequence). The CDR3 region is CASSQGGTGNTEAFF. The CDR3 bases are TGTGCCAGCAGCCAAGGAGGGACAGGGAACACTGAAGCTTTCTTT.

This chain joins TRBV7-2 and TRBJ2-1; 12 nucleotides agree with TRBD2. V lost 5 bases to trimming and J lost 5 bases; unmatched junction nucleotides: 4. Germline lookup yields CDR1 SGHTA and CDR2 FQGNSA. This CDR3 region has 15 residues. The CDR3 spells CASSLRLAGDNEQFF. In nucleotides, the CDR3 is TGTGCCAGCAGCCTTAGACTAGCGGGAGACAATGAGCAGTTCTTC.

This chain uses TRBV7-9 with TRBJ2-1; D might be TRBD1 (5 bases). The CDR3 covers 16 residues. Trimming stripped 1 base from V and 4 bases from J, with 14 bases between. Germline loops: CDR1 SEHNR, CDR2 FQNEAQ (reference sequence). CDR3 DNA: TGTGCCAGCAGCTTAGTGGCAGGGATAAAATACAATGAGCAGTTCTTC. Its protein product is CASSLVAGIKYNEQFF.

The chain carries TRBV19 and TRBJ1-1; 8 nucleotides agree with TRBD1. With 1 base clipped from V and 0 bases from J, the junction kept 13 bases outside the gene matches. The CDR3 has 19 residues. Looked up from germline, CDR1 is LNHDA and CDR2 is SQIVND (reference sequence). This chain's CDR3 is CASSIVFSGQGRMNTEAFF. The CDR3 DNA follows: TGTGCCAGTAGTATAGTTTTCTCAGGACAGGGAAGGATGAACACTGAAGCTTTCTTT.

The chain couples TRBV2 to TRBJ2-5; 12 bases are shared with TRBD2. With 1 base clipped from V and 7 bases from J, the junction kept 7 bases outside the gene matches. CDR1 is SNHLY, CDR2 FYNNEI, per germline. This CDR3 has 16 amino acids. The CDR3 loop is CASSEDGLAGFTTQYF. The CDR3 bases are TGTGCCAGCAGTGAAGACGGACTAGCGGGATTTACGACCCAGTACTTC. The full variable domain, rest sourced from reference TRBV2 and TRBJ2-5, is EPEVTQTPSHQVTQMGQEVILRCVPISNHLYFYWYRQILGQKVEFLVSFYNNEISEKSEIFDDQFSVERPDGSNFTLKIRSTKLEDSAMYFCASSEDGLAGFTTQYFGPGTRLLVL.

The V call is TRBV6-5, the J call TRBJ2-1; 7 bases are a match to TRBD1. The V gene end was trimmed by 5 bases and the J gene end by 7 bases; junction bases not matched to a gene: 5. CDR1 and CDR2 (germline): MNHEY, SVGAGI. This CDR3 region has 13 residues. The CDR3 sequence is CASSQTQGNEQFF. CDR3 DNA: TGTGCCAGCAGTCAGACACAGGGGAATGAGCAGTTCTTC.

CDR3 nucleotide sequence: TGTGCCAGCAGCGGTTACCAAAAGGGGACTGAAGCTTTCTTT. It encodes CASSGYQKGTEAFF. The chain combines TRBV9 with TRBJ1-1; D perhaps matches TRBD1 (5 bases). The CDR3 sequence is 14 residues long. CDR1 and CDR2 (germline): SGDLS, YYNGEE. The V end lost 3 bases, the J end lost 5 bases, and 14 bases lay between the germline ends.

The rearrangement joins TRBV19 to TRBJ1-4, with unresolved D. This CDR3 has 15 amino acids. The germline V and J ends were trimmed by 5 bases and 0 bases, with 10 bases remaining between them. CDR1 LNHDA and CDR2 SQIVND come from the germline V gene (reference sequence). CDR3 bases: TGTGCCAGTAGTCCTCAGGCTGCAACTAATGAAAAACTGTTTTTT. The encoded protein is CASSPQAATNEKLFF.

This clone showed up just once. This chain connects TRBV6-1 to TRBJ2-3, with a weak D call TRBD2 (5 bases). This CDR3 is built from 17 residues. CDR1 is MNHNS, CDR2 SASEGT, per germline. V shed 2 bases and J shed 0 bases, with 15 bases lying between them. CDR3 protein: CASSESGGGFSTDTQYF. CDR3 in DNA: TGTGCCAGCAGTGAATCGGGCGGCGGGTTTAGCACAGATACGCAGTATTTT.